The text below deals with one TCR beta chain. Germline CDR1 MNHEY, CDR2 SMNVEV (reference sequence). V shed 6 bases and J shed 9 bases, with 15 bases lying between them. This CDR3 has 13 amino acids. The PCR was carried out with 60 Vbeta primers and 13 Jbeta primers. TCRdb's table, derived via immunoSEQ multiplex PCR, lists solely in-frame clones and lacks some. The sample lists some 130,000 clones, 82% occurring once. The entry originates in a study of cytomegalovirus exposure and HLA in healthy donors. The origin of this receptor is a male donor in good health and CMV-seropositive. The chain links TRBV27 to TRBJ2-1; a possible D gene is TRBD2 (7 bases). Source material: PBMCs. CDR3 region: CASSPRGGFEQFF. In DNA form, the CDR3 reads TGTGCCAGCAGCCCGAGGGGGGGCTTTGAGCAGTTCTTC.